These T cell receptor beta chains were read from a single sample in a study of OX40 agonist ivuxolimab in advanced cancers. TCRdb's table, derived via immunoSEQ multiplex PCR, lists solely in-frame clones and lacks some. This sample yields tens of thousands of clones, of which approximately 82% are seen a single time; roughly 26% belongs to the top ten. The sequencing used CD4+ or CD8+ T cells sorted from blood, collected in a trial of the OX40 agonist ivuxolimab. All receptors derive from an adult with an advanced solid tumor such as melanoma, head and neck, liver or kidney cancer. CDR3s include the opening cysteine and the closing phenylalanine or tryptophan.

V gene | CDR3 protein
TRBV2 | CASSERGTGSNYGYTF
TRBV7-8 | CASSQRGATLF
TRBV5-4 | CASSPPPDEQYF
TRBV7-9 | CASSPKLAGAYEQYF
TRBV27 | CASSLSGTGWAYEQYF
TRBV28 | CASSLIAPLSGANVLTF
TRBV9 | CASSGLAGVSYNEQFF
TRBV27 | CASSHSTGINEQFF
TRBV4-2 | CASSRNRAAGNTIYF
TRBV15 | CATSRELGYHEQYF
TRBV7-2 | CASSLDRGQETQYF
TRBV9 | CASSAPGRLVNTDTQYF
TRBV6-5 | CASSYPTGAEYEQYF
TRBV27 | CASSLSLRLEQYF
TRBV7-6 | CASSFLGELFF
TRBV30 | CAWSVGLGWGEQFF
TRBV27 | CASRTSGGTYEQYF
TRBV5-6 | CASSYYSSSYEQYF
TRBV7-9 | CASSTGTMEQFF
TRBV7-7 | CASSFRGNTGELFF
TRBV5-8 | CASSRPLGTGLTGELFF
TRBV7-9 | CASSFPTSGSDEQYF
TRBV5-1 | CASSPGRSYNEQFF
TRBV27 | CASSAGRPRNEQFF
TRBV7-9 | CASSLPPYEQYF
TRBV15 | CATSREDRGDQPQHF
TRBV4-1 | CASSPLPGTGGYGVEAFF
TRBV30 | CAWSGLGGIRVGVDTQYF
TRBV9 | CASSVDAGPTGELFF
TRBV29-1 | CSVGLAGPHEQYF
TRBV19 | CASSPMGQGGNTIYF
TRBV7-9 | CASSFGPLDQETQYF
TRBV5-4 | CASSLGYREQYF
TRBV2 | CASSEVVPNQPQHF
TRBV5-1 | CASSPVGQAIYNEQFF
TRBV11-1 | CASGTRAGTYEQYF
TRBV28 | CASSLGRGGTEAFF
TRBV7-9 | CASSLADRGNEQFF
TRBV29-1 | CSAGTGGYNEQFF
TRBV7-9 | CASSLPAGGAKNIQYF
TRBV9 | CASSVSGTGGRTDTQYF
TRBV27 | CASSLMGPSGTDTQYF
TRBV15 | CATSRVSSSYNEQFF
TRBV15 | CATGGSEKINEQFF
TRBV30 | CAFDGDSGNTIYF
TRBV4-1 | CASSQASQGAYEQYF
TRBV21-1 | CASSKVNGPAKNIQYF
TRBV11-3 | CASSPGLAGAKNIQYF
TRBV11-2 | CASSTAVPTYEQYF
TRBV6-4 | CASRETSGSTDTQYF
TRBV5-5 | CASSFGIEDTQYF
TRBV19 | CAYTTPAGTGANVLTF
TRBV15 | CATSRDRRGLVQPQHF
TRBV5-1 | CASSQPAGTVNTGELFF
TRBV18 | CASSPQQQEETQYF